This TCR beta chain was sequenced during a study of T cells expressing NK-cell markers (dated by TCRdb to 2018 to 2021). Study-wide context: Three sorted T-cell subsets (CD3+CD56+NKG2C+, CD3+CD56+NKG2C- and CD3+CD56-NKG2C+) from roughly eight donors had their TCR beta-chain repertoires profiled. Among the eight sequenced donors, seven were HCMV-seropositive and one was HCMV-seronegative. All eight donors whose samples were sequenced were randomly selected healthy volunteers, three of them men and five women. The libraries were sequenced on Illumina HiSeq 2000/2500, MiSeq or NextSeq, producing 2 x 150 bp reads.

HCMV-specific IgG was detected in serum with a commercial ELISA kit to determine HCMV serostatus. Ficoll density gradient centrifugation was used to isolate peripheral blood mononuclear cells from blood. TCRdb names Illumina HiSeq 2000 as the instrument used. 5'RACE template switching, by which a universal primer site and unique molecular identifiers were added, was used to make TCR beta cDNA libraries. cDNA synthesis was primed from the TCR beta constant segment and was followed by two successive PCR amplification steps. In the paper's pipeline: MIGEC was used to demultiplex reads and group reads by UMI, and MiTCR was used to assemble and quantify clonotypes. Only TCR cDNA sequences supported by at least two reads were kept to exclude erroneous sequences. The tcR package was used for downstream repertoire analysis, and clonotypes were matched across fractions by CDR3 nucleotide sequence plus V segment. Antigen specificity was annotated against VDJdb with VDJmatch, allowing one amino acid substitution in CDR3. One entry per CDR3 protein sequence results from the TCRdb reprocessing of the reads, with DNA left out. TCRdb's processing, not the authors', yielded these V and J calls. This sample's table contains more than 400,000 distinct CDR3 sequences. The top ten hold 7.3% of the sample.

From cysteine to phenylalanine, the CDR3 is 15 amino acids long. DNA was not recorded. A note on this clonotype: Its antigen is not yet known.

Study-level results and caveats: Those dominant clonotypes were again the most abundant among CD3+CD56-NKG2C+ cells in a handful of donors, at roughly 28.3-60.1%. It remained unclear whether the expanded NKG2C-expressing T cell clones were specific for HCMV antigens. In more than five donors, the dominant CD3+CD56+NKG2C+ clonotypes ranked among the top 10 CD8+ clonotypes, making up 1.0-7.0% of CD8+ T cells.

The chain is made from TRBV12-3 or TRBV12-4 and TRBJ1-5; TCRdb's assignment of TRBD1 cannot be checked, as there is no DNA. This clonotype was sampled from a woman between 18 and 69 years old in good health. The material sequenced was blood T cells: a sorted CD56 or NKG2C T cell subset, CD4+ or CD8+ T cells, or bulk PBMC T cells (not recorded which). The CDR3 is CASSSKTGNNQPQHF.